This T cell receptor beta chain is drawn from a study of shared clonotypes between healthy human individuals (dated by TCRdb to about 2020). With regard to the full study: A couple of women and three men aged 18 to 49 years were included in the cohort. Blood TCR repertoires of about five healthy adults were deeply sequenced to estimate repertoire size and the extent of clonotype sharing between individuals. Between about 0.8 and 9 billion PBMCs per donor were obtained by leukapheresis. For each donor, CD4 naive and CD4 memory were each run on three plates, CD8 naive on two plates, and CD8 memory on one plate. To increase sequencing depth and limit assay-specific biases, TCR repertoire library preparation and sequencing were carried out by different laboratories using diverse techniques. Broad study findings and their caveats: Larger estimated clonotype richness was generally found for naive subsets than for memory subsets. Sampling was limited to blood, and TCR repertoires in tissue likely differ from TCR repertoires in blood. Incomplete sequencing was indicated by rarefaction of sorted-subset datasets, despite the large sequencing depth. Sharing across a handful of donors was observed for about 5% of naive CD4, 3% to 3.5% of naive CD8, 2% to 2.5% of memory CD4, and approximately 0.41% of memory CD8 clonotypes. The genetic and exposure-history diversity represented was limited by the small number of donors. Pairwise subsampling indicated that sequencing depth was expected to affect the degree of clonotype sharing among donors. Clonotypes shared by all four sorted-subset donors showed higher generation probabilities than non-shared clonotypes.

About this clone: It lacks a known antigen. Base-call qualities are not available, and no considerably larger clone is one nucleotide away.

CD8 naive samples were CD45RO-negative cells positively selected for CCR7, giving a CD45RA+CCR7+ population that excluded TemRA cells. The donors were healthy, HIV-negative adults who had no recently reported acute infections or vaccinations. Only Caucasian adults living in Nashville, Tennessee, USA were represented among the donors. Blood was obtained by leukapheresis, after which PBMCs were separated by Ficoll-Histopaque density gradient centrifugation and cryopreserved in liquid nitrogen vapor phase. Analytical flow cytometry was used to check the purity and quantity of each magnetically sorted T cell population. Each sorted fraction had its genomic DNA isolated and then quantified by UV absorbance on a Nanodrop 2000c. Using the deep immunoSEQ assay, multiplex PCR amplified TCR CDR3 regions from genomic DNA. Extracted genomic DNA from each cell subset was spread evenly across all wells of several immunoSEQ 96-well plates, with each plate serving as a replicate. For sorted subsets, each replicate PCR was loaded with approximately 0.2 ug genomic DNA, equivalent to 25,000 to 35,000 T cell genomes. Purified libraries were quantified with a Qubit 3.0 fluorometer, sized on a Bioanalyzer 2100, and re-quantified with the KAPA Library Quantification kit. Every immunoSEQ 96-well plate was sequenced on a separate single-read 150-cycle Illumina NextSeq 550 flow cell. Processing in the source paper ran as follows. Because only junctional sequences without quality scores were contained in the immunoSEQ output, filtering matching that applied to full-length reads could not be performed. To assign V/J genes and CDR3, sequences were annotated using PyIR, a Python wrapper for IgBLAST v1.9, with IMGT germline references. Reads with weak V/J assignments (E-value above 1e-6), missing CDR3, stop codons, out-of-frame junctions, or ambiguous translated residues were removed. V3J clonotypes were defined as sequences sharing the same inferred V gene, J gene, and CDR3 amino acid sequence. The percentage overlap between two repertoires was calculated by dividing the number of shared unique clonotypes by the size of the smaller repertoire. Richness of each repertoire was evaluated using RTK rarefaction, the Chao1 estimator, and Recon v2.1 estimates of unobserved clonotypes. For all TCRbeta clonotypes obtained by the gDNA method from several donors, generation probabilities were computed with OLGA. TCRdb holds this immuneACCESS table with in-frame rearrangements only. Some clones are missing; in checked studies, unresolved V genes explain under half, and the rest has no known cause. D and trimming were read from the DNA, whereas the V and J calls and clone size are those reported in that table. The sample has about 1,900,000 clones on record, just under 95% of them singletons. The ten top clones hold 0.9% to 1.5% of the sample.

Sequences SGHNT (CDR1) and YYREEE (CDR2) are obtained from the germline V gene (reference sequence). The V end loses 2 bases and the J end loses 0 bases, and a stretch of 5 bases separates them. Its CDR3 holds 13 amino acids, cysteine through phenylalanine. The read is trimmed to its CDR3 DNA, 39 bases read in frame from base 1. The receptor comes from a man between 18 and 35 years old in good health. Input material: naive CD8+ T cells sorted from blood. Sample cell subset or site, as interpreted from the label and publication: CD45RA+CCR7+. In this chain, TRBV5-4 is recombined with TRBJ1-2, with an unclear D gene assignment. The DNA sequence follows: TGTGCCAGCAGCTTCCCCGCTAACTATGGCTACACCTTC. Protein translation: CASSFPANYGYTF.